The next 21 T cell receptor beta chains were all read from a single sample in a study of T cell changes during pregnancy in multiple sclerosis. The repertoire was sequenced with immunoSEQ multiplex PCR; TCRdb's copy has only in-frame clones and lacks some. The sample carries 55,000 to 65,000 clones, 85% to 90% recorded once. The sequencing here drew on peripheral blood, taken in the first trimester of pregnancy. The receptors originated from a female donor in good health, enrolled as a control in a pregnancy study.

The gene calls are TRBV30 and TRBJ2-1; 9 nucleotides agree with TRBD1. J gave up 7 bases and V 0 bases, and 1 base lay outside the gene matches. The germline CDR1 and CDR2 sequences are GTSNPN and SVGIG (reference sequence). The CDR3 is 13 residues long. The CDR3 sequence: CAWSVDRGNEQFF. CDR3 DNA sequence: TGTGCCTGGAGTGTAGACAGGGGGAATGAGCAGTTCTTC.

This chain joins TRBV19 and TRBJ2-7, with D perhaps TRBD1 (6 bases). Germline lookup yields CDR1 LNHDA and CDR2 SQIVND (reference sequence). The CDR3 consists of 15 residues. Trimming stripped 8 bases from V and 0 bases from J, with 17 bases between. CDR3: CASSTGYPHSYEQYF. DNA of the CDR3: TGTGCCAGTTCAACAGGGTATCCACACTCCTACGAGCAGTACTTC.

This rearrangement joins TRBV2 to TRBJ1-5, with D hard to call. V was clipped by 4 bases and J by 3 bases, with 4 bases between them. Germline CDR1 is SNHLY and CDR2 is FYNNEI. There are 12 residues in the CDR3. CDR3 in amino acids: CASSAVNQPQHF. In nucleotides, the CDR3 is TGTGCCAGCAGTGCCGTCAATCAGCCCCAGCATTTT.

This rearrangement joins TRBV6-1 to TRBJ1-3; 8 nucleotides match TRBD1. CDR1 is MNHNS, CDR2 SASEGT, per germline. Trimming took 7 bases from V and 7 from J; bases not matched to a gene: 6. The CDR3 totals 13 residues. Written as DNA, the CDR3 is TGTGCCAGCACCACAGGGGGTAGGAACACCATATATTTT. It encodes CASTTGGRNTIYF.

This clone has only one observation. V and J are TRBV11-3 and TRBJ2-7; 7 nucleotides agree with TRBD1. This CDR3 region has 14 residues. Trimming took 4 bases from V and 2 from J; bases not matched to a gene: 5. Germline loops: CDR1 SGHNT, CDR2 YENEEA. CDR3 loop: CASSSNDRAYEQYF. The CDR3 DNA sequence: TGTGCCAGCAGCTCAAACGACAGGGCCTACGAGCAGTACTTC.

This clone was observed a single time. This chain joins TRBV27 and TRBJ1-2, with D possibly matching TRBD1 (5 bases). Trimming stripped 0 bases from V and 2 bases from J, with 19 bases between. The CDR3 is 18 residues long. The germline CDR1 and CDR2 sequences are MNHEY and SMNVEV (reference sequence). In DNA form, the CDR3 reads TGTGCCAGCAGTTTATCGTCGTTCAGGGCGGGGTCGAACTATGGCTACACCTTC. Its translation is CASSLSSFRAGSNYGYTF.

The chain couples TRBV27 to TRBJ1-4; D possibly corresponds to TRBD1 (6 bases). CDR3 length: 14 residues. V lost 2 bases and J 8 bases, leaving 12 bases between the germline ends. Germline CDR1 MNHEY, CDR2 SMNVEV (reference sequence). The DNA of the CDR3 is TGTGCCAGCAGTTTAGAGACAGGCCGGGAAAAACTGTTTTTT. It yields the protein CASSLETGREKLFF.

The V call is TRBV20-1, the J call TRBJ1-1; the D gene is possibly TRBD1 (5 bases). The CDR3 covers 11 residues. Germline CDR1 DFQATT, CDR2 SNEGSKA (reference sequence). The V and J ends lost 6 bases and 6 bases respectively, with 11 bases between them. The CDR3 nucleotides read TGCAGTGCGGGCAGGGCCGCTGAAGCTTTCTTT. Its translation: CSAGRAAEAFF.

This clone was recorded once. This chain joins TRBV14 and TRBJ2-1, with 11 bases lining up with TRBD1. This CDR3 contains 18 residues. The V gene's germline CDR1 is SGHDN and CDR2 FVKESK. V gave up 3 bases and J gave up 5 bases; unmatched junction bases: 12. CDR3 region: CASSQARLTGQGDNEQFF. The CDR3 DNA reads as TGTGCCAGCAGCCAGGCTAGATTAACGGGACAGGGGGACAATGAGCAGTTCTTC.

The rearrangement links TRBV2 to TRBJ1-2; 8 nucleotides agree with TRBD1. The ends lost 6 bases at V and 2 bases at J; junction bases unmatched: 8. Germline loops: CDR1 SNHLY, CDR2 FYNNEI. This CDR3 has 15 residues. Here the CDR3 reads CASRNDRGRNYGYTF. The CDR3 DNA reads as TGTGCCAGCAGGAATGACAGGGGCAGGAACTATGGCTACACCTTC.

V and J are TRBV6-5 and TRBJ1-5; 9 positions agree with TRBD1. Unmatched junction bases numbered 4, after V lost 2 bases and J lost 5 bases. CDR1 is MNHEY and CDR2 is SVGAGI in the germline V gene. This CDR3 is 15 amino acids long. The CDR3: CASSYDRDRDQPQHF. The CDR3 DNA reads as TGTGCCAGCAGTTACGATCGGGACAGGGATCAGCCCCAGCATTTT.

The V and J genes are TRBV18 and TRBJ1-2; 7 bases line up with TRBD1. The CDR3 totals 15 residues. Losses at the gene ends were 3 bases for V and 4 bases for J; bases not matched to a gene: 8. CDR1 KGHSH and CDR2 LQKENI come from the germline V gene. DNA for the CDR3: TGTGCCAGCTCACCCCCCGGACAGGCCGGCTATGGCTACACCTTC. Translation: CASSPPGQAGYGYTF. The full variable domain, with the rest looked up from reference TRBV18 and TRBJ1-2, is NAGVMQNPRHLVRRRGQEARLRCSPMKGHSHVYWYRQLPEEGLKFMVYLQKENIIDESGMPKERFSAEFPKEGPSILRIQQVVRGDSAAYFCASSPPGQAGYGYTFGSGTRLTVV.

The CDR3 DNA reads TGCGCCAGCAGCCCTGGGAGGGACGAGCCCCAGCATTTT. Translation gives CASSPGRDEPQHF. This chain connects TRBV4-1 to TRBJ1-5, with a possible D match to TRBD1 (5 bases). This CDR3 contains 13 residues. The germline V and J ends were trimmed by 4 bases and 8 bases, with 12 bases remaining between them. CDR1 MGHRA and CDR2 YSYEKL come from the germline V gene.

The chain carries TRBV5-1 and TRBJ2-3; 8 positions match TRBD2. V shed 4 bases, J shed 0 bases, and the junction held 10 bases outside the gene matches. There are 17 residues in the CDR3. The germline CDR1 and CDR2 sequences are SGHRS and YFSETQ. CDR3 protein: CASSTTSAGGSTDTQYF. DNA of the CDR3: TGCGCCAGCAGCACCACCTCGGCGGGGGGAAGCACAGATACGCAGTATTTT. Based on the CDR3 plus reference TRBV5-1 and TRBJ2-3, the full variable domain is KAGVTQTPRYLIKTRGQQVTLSCSPISGHRSVSWYQQTPGQGLQFLFEYFSETQRNKGNFPGRFSGRQFSNSRSEMNVSTLELGDSALYLCASSTTSAGGSTDTQYFGPGTRLTVL.

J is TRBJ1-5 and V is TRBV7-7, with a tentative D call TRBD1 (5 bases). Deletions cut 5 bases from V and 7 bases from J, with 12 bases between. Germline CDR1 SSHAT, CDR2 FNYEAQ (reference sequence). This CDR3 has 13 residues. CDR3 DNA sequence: TGTGCCAGCAGCATCGACAGATCACAGCCCCAGCATTTT. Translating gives CASSIDRSQPQHF.

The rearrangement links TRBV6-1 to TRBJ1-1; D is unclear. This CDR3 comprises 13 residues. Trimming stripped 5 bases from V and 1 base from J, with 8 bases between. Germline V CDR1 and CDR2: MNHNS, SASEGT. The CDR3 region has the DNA TGTGCCAGCAGTATCCGGGAGAACACTGAAGCTTTCTTT. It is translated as CASSIRENTEAFF.

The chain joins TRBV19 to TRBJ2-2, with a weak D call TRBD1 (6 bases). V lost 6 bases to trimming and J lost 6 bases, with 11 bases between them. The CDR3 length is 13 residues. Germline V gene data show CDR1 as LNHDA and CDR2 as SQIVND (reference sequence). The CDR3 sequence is CASSVGHAGELFF. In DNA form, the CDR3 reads TGTGCCAGTAGCGTGGGACACGCCGGGGAGCTGTTTTTT. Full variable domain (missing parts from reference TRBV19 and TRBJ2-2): DGGITQSPKYLFRKEGQNVTLSCEQNLNHDAMYWYRQDPGQGLRLIYYSQIVNDFQKGDIAEGYSVSREKKESFPLTVTSAQKNPTAFYLCASSVGHAGELFFGEGSRLTVL.

CDR3 in amino acids: CASMSGVRNQPQHF. The DNA for the CDR3 is TGTGCCAGCATGTCGGGGGTAAGAAATCAGCCCCAGCATTTT. The J gene is TRBJ1-5, the V gene TRBV2, with a tentative D call TRBD1 (5 bases). The germline V gene encodes CDR1 SNHLY and CDR2 FYNNEI. The CDR3 runs 14 residues. The V and J ends lost 7 bases and 4 bases respectively, with 14 bases between them.

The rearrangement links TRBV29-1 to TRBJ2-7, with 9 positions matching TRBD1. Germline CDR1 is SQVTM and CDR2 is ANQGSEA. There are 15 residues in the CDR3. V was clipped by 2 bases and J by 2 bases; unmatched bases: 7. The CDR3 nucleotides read TGCAGCGTTGAATGGGCGGGACAGGGTGCCTACGAGCAGTACTTC. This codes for CSVEWAGQGAYEQYF.

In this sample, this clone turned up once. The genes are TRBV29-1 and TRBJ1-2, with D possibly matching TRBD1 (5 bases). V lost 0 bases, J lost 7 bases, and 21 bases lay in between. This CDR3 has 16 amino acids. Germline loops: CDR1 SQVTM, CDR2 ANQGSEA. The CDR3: CSVEEGVRADLGGYTF. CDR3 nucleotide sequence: TGCAGCGTTGAAGAAGGTGTCAGGGCGGATTTGGGTGGCTACACCTTC.

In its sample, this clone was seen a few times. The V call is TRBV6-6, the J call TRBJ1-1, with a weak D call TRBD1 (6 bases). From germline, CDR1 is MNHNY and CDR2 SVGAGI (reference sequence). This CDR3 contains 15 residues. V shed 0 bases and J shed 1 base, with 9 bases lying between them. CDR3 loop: CASSYSLQGNTEAFF. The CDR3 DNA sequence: TGTGCCAGCAGTTACTCGTTACAGGGGAACACTGAAGCTTTCTTT.